This T cell receptor beta chain was sequenced during a study of T cell responses to AZD1222 COVID-19 vaccine. Method: immunoSEQ multiplex PCR; TCRdb's copy keeps in-frame clones and lacks some. The data contain more than 110,000 clones, about 92% of them singletons. The CDR3 runs 12 residues. Germline CDR1 is ENHRY and CDR2 is SYGVKD. The V and J ends lost 11 bases and 6 bases, in that order; junction bases with no gene match: 9. The sequencing used peripheral blood, collected 28 days after the second AZD1222 dose. The chain is built from TRBV10-3 and TRBJ2-7, with TRBD2 matching 8 bases. The source is an adult who received the AZD1222 COVID-19 vaccine. The CDR3 loop reads CAGGAGGIEQYF. CDR3 nucleotides: TGTGCCGGGGGGGCGGGAGGAATCGAGCAGTACTTC.